These T cell receptor beta chains were read from a single sample in a study of blood T cell repertoires in COVID-19. Clones were read by immunoSEQ multiplex PCR, and TCRdb kept only the in-frame ones, dropping some. The repertoire includes 200,000 to 250,000 clones, more than 80% of them detected once, and roughly 1.2% sits in the top ten. Material: peripheral blood. These receptors originate from a woman in her 30s with COVID-19, enrolled during active disease. Each CDR3 is given without its conserved first and last residue.

V: TRBV7-3; J: TRBJ2-2; CDR3: ASSLGQGTGELF
V: TRBV9; J: TRBJ2-7; CDR3: ASSAYPESSYEQY
V: TRBV2; J: TRBJ1-5; CDR3: ASSEYGNQPQH
V: TRBV9; J: TRBJ1-2; CDR3: ASSVGQGVHGYT
V: TRBV5-4; J: TRBJ2-2; CDR3: ASSFGRGGDTGELF
V: TRBV6-2/TRBV6-3; J: TRBJ1-1; CDR3: ASSYVNQDREAF
V: TRBV14; J: TRBJ2-7; CDR3: ASSQVGQGDYEQY
V: TRBV19; J: TRBJ2-3; CDR3: ASSILAGGRTDTQY
V: TRBV9; J: TRBJ1-2; CDR3: ASSDSYGYT
V: TRBV28; J: TRBJ2-2; CDR3: ASSFIFSSRGGNTGELF
V: TRBV18; J: TRBJ1-1; CDR3: ASSPGQGNTEAF
V: TRBV7-9; J: TRBJ1-2; CDR3: ASSLVDRGAPL
V: TRBV5-1; J: TRBJ1-1; CDR3: ASSYSGQDTEAF
V: TRBV7-3; J: TRBJ2-3; CDR3: ASSSSSTDTQY
V: TRBV6-2/TRBV6-3; J: TRBJ1-2; CDR3: ASSRPTGNYGYT
V: TRBV19; J: TRBJ2-3; CDR3: ASSARDSTSGVKDTQY
V: TRBV21-1; J: TRBJ2-6; CDR3: ASSKRWRTGASGANVLT
V: TRBV6-5; J: TRBJ2-2; CDR3: ASSWGAGELF
V: TRBV7-3; J: TRBJ2-2; CDR3: ASSSPSGGNTGELF
V: TRBV3-1/TRBV3-2; J: TRBJ1-1; CDR3: ASRSNTEAF
V: TRBV9; J: TRBJ1-4; CDR3: ASSVYGEINEKLF
V: TRBV4-2; J: TRBJ2-7; CDR3: ASSQDASGGWNEQY
V: TRBV7-8; J: TRBJ1-5; CDR3: ASSPTESDQPQH
V: TRBV11-3; J: TRBJ2-1; CDR3: ASSWSGGSYNEQF
V: TRBV5-4; J: TRBJ2-5; CDR3: ASSLAASGGQETQY
V: TRBV27; J: TRBJ1-5; CDR3: ASRQTAFVAPQH
V: TRBV2; J: TRBJ1-5; CDR3: ASSEATGGGQPQH
V: TRBV7-2; J: TRBJ2-5; CDR3: ASSPQRGGRETQY